This TCR beta chain was sequenced for a study of cytomegalovirus exposure and HLA in healthy donors (dated by TCRdb to the late 2010s). At the level of the whole study: An earlier analysis of roughly 500 of the donors reported roughly 300 Gb of sequence data and 120 million or so unique TCR beta sequences from some 180 million T cells. Approximately 310 gigabases of sequencing data and 78 million or so unique TCR sequences were included in an early release covering about 700 HLA-typed donors. Among the roughly 380 genotyped donors, about 83% belonged to the genetic ancestry cluster associated with self-reported Caucasian donors. The aim of the study was to test whether cataloging public T cell receptors could identify signatures of past pathogen exposure. The study profiled the T cell repertoires of about 720 subjects by immunosequencing and related them to cytomegalovirus serostatus. A separate validation cohort of roughly 110 different subjects was used in addition to the approximately 670-subject first cohort. To predict cytomegalovirus infection status, the study combined high-throughput TCR immunosequencing, statistical association of individual TCRs with disease status, and machine learning. To study patterns of TCR occurrence, a later analysis re-analyzed previously published TCR beta repertoires from around 660 donors and added high-resolution HLA genotyping. Rather than using new phenotypic data, the later analysis identified candidate immune exposures from TCR beta sequences and from how often those sequences occurred across donors. An earlier analysis of 587 of the donors applied high-throughput TCR beta sequencing to assess whether each TCR beta V gene segment acted as functional or pseudogenic. Alongside the repertoire data, information on donor age, sex, ethnicity and CMV serostatus was compiled. A later genetic analysis took genome-wide SNP genotypes for about 65% of the 666 donors and used that subset as a discovery cohort. Every discovery cohort repertoire had been produced on one sequencing platform. Both class I and class II loci were covered by HLA typing, at four-digit resolution. The number of donors typed differed by locus, with about 629-630 for A, B, C, DRB1 and DQB1, around 500 for DQA1, some 570 for DPA1, and about 450 for DPB1. Because of strong linkage in the cohort, 5 or 6 DR-DQ haplotypes were treated as single units for association and clustering. Among about 370 genotyped donors of the cohort, an average of approximately 200,000 unique TCR beta nucleotide sequences was sequenced per donor, of which about 19% were non-productive.

Based on the germline V gene (reference sequence), the CDR1 and CDR2 sequences are SEHNR and FQNEAQ. V is clipped by 5 bases and J by 2 bases, and the sequence between their germline boundaries is 13 bases long. The CDR3 covers 14 residues, taking in both the cysteine and the phenylalanine. Only the CDR3 DNA is retained, 42 bases long and in frame from the first base. The receptor library was made with the immunoSEQ multiplex PCR assay. For the multiplex PCR, a mixture combining 60 forward primers for TCR Vbeta segments and 13 reverse primers for TCR Jbeta segments was used. A multiplex PCR assay on genomic DNA amplified the CDR3 region of rearranged TCR beta genes. Amplified TCR beta libraries were sequenced as 87-base-pair reads on the Illumina HiSeq System. In the original analysis: Across the 500 to 850 repertoires, a later analysis counted approximately 75 million unique TCR beta chains, around 11 million of which were shared by at least two donors. A nearest-neighbor algorithm error-corrected the raw reads and collapsed the reads into unique sequences, merging closely related sequences to remove PCR and sequencing errors. Alignment of CDR3 sequences to IMGT reference sequences was used to assign V, D and J gene segments. For a sequence to be retained, a match of at least six nucleotides to both a V gene segment and a J gene segment was required. Rearrangements were classified as productive when the CDR3 lacked stop codons and remained in frame with V and J, and all other rearrangements were classified as non-productive. Following IMGT convention, CDR3 was defined as the stretch from the second conserved V-encoded cysteine to the conserved J-encoded phenylalanine. Sequences without an unambiguous match to a single V gene segment were excluded from the earlier analysis of approximately 600 of the donors. An earlier analysis of a few hundred of the donors classified V segments as functional when productive rearrangements were above 56.7% and as segregating when the standard deviation between donors was above 5%. A statistical classification framework was built for diagnosing cytomegalovirus status from the catalog of TCR beta chain sequences. In a later analysis, TCR nucleotide sequences were compared against IMGT/GENE-DB human TR gene sequences so that V and J genes could be assigned. The TCRdist pipeline was used in a later analysis to assign CDR3 sequences and most-parsimonious VDJ recombination scenarios. In a later analysis, every TCR beta chain was defined by the combination of its CDR3 amino acid sequence and its V-gene family, and reads without a unique V-gene family were dropped. As a way to deal with suspected cross-contamination and a sequencing artifact, a later analysis dropped approximately 590 nucleotide sequences that were highly shared and had low generation probability. In a later analysis, a clonal expansion index for each public chain was calculated from normalized within-repertoire ranks of inferred template counts. In a later analysis, generation probabilities were computed using a VDJ recombination model fitted to out-of-frame rearrangements, and the results were checked against IGoR. Hypergeometric tests were used in a later analysis to score TCR-TCR, TCR-HLA and TCR-CMV co-occurrence, with a repertoire-size bias correction applied to the TCR pairs. To estimate false discovery rates, a later analysis permuted the HLA or CMV assignments 20 times. A later analysis grouped co-occurring TCRs with DBSCAN, adding TCRdist sequence similarity when clustering within HLA-allele-positive subsets. Repertoires with fewer than 30,000 or more than 120,000 public chains were left out of co-occurrence clustering, as were several repertoires with anomalous nucleotide sharing. Held by TCRdb, this immuneACCESS table contains in-frame sequences only and omits some clones. Under half of the omission traces to an unresolved V gene where checked; the cause of the rest is unknown. V and J calls and clone size follow that table, whereas D and trimming were derived from the DNA. The sample table contains roughly 200,000 clones; only one count was recorded for 65% to 85% of them. The leading ten clones occupy roughly 3% of the sample.

A note on this clone: The clone's antigen remains unknown. No much larger clonotype is one base removed from it; base qualities were not supplied.

Summary of the overall study and its limitations: A later genetic analysis associated a missense DCLRE1C variant with V-gene and J-gene trimming of TCR beta chains, and an independent cohort replicated the association. In a later analysis, HLA-associated TCR beta chains were found to be more clonally expanded and to have lower generation probabilities than equally common non-associated chains. In a later analysis, the rate of TCR association differed among HLA loci, with DRB1 alleles having the most associated TCRs and HLA-C alleles having the fewest. The only immune exposure information available for the cohort was CMV serostatus. Correlated functional status among segregating V segments might reflect linkage disequilibrium, but an unknown experimental factor could not be ruled out. Broadly in line with IMGT annotations, most TCR beta V segments showed up in productive rearrangements about 90% or about 30% of the time in an earlier analysis of under 700 of the donors. In a later analysis, around 17,000 TCR beta sequences were associated with specific HLA alleles at a false discovery rate of 0.05. This cohort had only TCR beta chains sequenced, and the lack of alpha or paired-chain data limited which features could be detected. The authors suggested that the approach could potentially be extended to other disease states and immunological phenotypes. In both the original and validation cohorts, the classifier was reported to diagnose cytomegalovirus status with high specificity and sensitivity. Strong co-occurrence of HLA alleles, especially DR and DQ, made assigning TCR associations to individual alleles difficult. Because the 87-base-pair reads could not distinguish some IMGT-functional V segments, including TRBV6-2 and TRBV6-3, those segments were excluded. Because counts were too low, seventeen rarely observed V segments, including chromosome 9 orphons, were excluded from the earlier analysis of some 590 of the donors. A few of the identified cytomegalovirus-associated TCR beta chains were confirmed in vitro to be specific for cytomegalovirus antigens. In the study, 150 to 200 TCR beta chains were listed as associated with cytomegalovirus. Presence/absence analyses assumed roughly uniform sequencing depth across donors, an assumption that may not hold. Most CMV-associated TCR beta chains appeared to be HLA-restricted in a later analysis, and the HLA associations seemed to be driven largely by CMV exposure. Several of the top co-occurrence clusters appeared to be linked to parvovirus B19, influenza, CMV and Epstein-Barr virus, according to a later analysis. Most TCR sequences were observed very rarely across donors, whereas some public TCRs were present in many individuals. According to a later genetic analysis, donors in an Asian-associated ancestry cluster had fewer N-insertions in productive TCRs than the roughly 700-donor mean. A further reported finding was that TCR beta sequences accurately predicted the HLA-A and HLA-B alleles for most subjects in the first cohort. A cluster of highly shared sequence variants was judged likely to represent a technical artifact of the sequencing pipeline. Because HLA typing was missing for some donors at each locus, association tests included only the typed subset.

In total, roughly 670 healthy bone marrow donors made up the cohort. At the time of sampling, every cohort member was nominally healthy, though immune exposures that went unrecorded were likely present. The donor was CMV seronegative and belonged to the group of 350 to 400 seronegative cohort members. Every donor gave a peripheral blood sample, and the peripheral blood mononuclear cells from that sample were used for TCR beta sequencing. The Qiagen DNeasy Blood Extraction Kit was used to extract genomic DNA from the blood cell samples. Material: PBMCs. The chain is assembled from TRBV7-9 and TRBJ2-7, and the D gene may be TRBD2, 6 bases matching. The clonotype comes from a woman aged 25 to 39 in good health and CMV-seronegative. The nucleotide sequence reads as follows: TGTGCCAGCAGCGGGACTTCTATTACCTACGAGCAGTACTTC. It encodes CASSGTSITYEQYF.